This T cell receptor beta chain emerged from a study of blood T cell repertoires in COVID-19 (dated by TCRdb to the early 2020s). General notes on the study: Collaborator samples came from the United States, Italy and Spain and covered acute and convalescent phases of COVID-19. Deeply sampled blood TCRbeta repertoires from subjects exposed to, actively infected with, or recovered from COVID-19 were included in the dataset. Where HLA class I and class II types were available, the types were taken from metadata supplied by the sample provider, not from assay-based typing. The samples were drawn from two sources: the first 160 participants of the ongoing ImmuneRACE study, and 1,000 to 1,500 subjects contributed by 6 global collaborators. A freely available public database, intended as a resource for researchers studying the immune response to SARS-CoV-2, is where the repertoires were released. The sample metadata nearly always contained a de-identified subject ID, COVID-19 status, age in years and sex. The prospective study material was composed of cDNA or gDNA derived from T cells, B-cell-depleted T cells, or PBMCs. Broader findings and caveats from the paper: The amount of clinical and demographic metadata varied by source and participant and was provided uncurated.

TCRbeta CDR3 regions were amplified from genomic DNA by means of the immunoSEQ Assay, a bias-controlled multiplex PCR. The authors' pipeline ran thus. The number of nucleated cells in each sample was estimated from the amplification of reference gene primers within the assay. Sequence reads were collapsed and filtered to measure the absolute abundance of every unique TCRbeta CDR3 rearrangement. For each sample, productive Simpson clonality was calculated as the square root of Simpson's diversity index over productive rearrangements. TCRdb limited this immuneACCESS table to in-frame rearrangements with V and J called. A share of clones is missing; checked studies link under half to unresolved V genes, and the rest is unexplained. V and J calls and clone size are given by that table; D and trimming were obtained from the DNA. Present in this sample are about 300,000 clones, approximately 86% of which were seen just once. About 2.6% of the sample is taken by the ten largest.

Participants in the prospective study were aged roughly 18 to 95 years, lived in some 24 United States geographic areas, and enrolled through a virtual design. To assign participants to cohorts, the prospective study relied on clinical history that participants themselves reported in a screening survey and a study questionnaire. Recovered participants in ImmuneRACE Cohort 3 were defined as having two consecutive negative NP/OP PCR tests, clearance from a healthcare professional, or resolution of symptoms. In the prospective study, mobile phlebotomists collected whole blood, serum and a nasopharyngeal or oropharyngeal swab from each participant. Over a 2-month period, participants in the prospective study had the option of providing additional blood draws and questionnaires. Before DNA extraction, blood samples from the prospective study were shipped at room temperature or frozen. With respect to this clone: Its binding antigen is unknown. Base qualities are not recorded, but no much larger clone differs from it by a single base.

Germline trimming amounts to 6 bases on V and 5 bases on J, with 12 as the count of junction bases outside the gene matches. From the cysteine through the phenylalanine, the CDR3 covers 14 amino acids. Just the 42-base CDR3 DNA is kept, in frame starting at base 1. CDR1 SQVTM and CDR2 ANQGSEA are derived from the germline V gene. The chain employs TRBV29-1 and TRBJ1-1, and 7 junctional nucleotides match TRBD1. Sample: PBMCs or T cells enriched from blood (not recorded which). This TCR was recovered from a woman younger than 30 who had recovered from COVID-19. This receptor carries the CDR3 CSVKPTGRTTEAFF. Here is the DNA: TGCAGCGTGAAACCGACAGGGAGGACGACTGAAGCTTTCTTT.